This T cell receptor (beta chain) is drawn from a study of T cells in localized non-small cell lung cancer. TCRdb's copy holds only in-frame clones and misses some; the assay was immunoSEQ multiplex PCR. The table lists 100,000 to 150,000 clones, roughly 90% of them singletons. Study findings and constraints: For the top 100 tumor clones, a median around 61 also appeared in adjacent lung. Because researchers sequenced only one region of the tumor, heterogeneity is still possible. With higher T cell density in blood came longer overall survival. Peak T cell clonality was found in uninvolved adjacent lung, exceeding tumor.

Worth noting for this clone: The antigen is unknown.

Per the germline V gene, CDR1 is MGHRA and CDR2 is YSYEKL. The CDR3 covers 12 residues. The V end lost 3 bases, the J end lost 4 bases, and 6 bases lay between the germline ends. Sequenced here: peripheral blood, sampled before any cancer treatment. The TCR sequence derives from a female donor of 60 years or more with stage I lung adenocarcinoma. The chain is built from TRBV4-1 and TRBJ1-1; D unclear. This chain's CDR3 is CASSHGITEAFF. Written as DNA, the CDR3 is TGCGCCAGCAGCCACGGGATCACTGAAGCTTTCTTT.